Following are 11 T cell receptor beta chains from one sample sequenced in a study of blood T cell repertoires in COVID-19. Produced via immunoSEQ multiplex PCR; TCRdb's table is partial and in-frame only. The profile shows about 160,000 clones, 80% to 90% of them singletons. Specimen: peripheral blood. These receptors were obtained from a woman aged 55 to 70 with COVID-19, enrolled during active disease.

The rearrangement links TRBV5-1 to TRBJ2-2; 9 nucleotides agree with TRBD1. CDR3 size: 15 residues. J was trimmed by 4 bases and V by 0 bases; bases with no gene match: 1. Germline V gene sequence: CDR1 SGHRS, CDR2 YFSETQ. The CDR3 here is CASSLDRGRTGELFF. The CDR3 coding sequence is TGCGCCAGCAGCTTGGACAGGGGGCGCACCGGGGAGCTGTTTTTT.

This chain uses TRBV2 with TRBJ1-5, with 7 bases identical to TRBD1. The V and J ends lost 6 bases and 6 bases, in that order; junction bases with no gene match: 8. CDR3 length equals 14 residues. Germline V gives CDR1 SNHLY, CDR2 FYNNEI. In nucleotides, the CDR3 is TGTGCCAGCAGCGATGACAGGGTCTTTCAGCCCCAGCATTTT. Its translation: CASSDDRVFQPQHF.

V gene TRBV3-1 (or the pseudogene TRBV3-2) combines with J gene TRBJ1-2; D is unclear. CDR1 is LGHDT, CDR2 YNNKEL, per germline (reference sequence). CDR3 length: 13 amino acids. The V and J ends lost 4 bases and 8 bases respectively, with 14 bases between them. CDR3 bases: TGTGCCAGCAGCCCACTATCTACTAACGGCTACACCTTC. It codes for CASSPLSTNGYTF.

The CDR3 DNA follows: TGTGCCACTAAAACTAATGCCAGGGGCAGGAATCAGCCCCAGCATTTT. This gives the protein CATKTNARGRNQPQHF. The genes are TRBV19 and TRBJ1-5, with a tentative D call TRBD1 (6 bases). The CDR3 is 16 amino acids. Between the trimmed V and J ends, which lost 10 bases and 4 bases, there was a span of 23 bases. Germline values: CDR1 LNHDA, CDR2 SQIVND (reference sequence).

V and J are TRBV13 and TRBJ2-3; tentatively, D is TRBD2 (5 bases). V lost 5 bases and J 2 bases, leaving 17 bases between the germline ends. Germline values: CDR1 PRHDT, CDR2 FYEKMQ (reference sequence). The CDR3 is 16 residues long. CDR3 amino acids: CASSPLGEGVTDTQYF. Written as DNA, the CDR3 is TGTGCCAGCAGCCCACTGGGTGAGGGTGTCACAGATACGCAGTATTTT. The whole variable domain, filled in from reference TRBV13 and TRBJ2-3, reads AAGVIQSPRHLIKEKRETATLKCYPIPRHDTVYWYQQGPGQDPQFLISFYEKMQSDKGSIPDRFSAQQFSDYHSELNMSSLELGDSALYFCASSPLGEGVTDTQYFGPGTRLTVL.

The V gene is TRBV11-2, the J gene TRBJ2-2; no clear D gene. The V gene's germline CDR1 is SGHAT and CDR2 FQNNGV. The V gene lost 5 bases and the J gene lost 6 bases, with 13 bases spanning the gap. The CDR3 sequence is 14 residues long. CDR3 in amino acids: CASSERLEAGELFF. CDR3 bases: TGTGCCAGCAGCGAAAGACTGGAAGCCGGGGAGCTGTTTTTT.

The chain joins TRBV29-1 to TRBJ2-5; D call uncertain. This CDR3 spans 13 amino acids. Germline assignment: CDR1 SQVTM and CDR2 ANQGSEA. Trimming took 7 bases from V and 2 from J, leaving 14 bases between them. The CDR3 here is CSAGSTGQETQYF. The CDR3 DNA sequence: TGCAGCGCCGGTTCGACGGGTCAAGAGACCCAGTACTTC.

The chain recombines TRBV5-1 with TRBJ2-1, with 11 bases that match TRBD2. V was pared by 2 bases and J by 4 bases, with 11 bases of the junction left unmatched. The CDR3 contains 18 residues. In germline, CDR1 is SGHRS, CDR2 YFSETQ. CDR3 bases: TGCGCCAGCAGCTTCACCCTCACTAGCGGGAGCGCATACAATGAGCAGTTCTTC. Amino acid sequence: CASSFTLTSGSAYNEQFF.

A few counts support this clone. The chain uses TRBV12-3 or TRBV12-4 and TRBJ2-7; D is perhaps TRBD2 (5 bases). This CDR3 region has 12 residues. With 3 bases removed from V and 7 bases from J, the gap between germline ends came to 10 bases. The DNA of the CDR3 is TGTGCCAGCAGTTTGGACTCGTCGGAGCAGTACTTC. Protein product: CASSLDSSEQYF.

The chain recombines TRBV6-6 with TRBJ2-5; the match to TRBD1 covers 7 bases. V lost 3 bases to trimming and J lost 6 bases; unmatched junction nucleotides: 10. The CDR3 length is 15 residues. Per the germline V gene, CDR1 is MNHNY and CDR2 is SVGAGI (reference sequence). The CDR3 coding sequence is TGTGCCAGCAGTTATAAGACAGGGTTAAGCCAGACCCAGTACTTC. Translation: CASSYKTGLSQTQYF.

The genes are TRBV20-1 and TRBJ1-3, with D perhaps matching TRBD1 (6 bases). Germline loops: CDR1 DFQATT, CDR2 SNEGSKA (reference sequence). Trimming left V 3 bases short and J 0 bases short, with 12 bases between. CDR3 length: 15 amino acids. Here the CDR3 reads CSASERGFSGNTIYF. The CDR3 DNA reads as TGCAGTGCTAGTGAGAGGGGGTTCTCTGGAAACACCATATATTTT.